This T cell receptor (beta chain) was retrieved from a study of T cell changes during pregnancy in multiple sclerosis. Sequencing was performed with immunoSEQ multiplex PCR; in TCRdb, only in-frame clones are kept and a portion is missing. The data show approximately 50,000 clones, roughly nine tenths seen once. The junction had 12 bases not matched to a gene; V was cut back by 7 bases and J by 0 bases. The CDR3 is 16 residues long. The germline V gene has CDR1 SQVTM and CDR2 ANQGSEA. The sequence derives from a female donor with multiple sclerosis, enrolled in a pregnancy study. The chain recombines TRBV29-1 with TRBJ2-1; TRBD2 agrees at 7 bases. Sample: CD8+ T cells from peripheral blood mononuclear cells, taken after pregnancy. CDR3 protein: CSAVSAGGSSYNEQFF. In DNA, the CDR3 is TGCAGCGCCGTAAGTGCCGGGGGGAGCTCCTACAATGAGCAGTTCTTC.